This T cell receptor (beta chain) was retrieved from a study of early T cells in non-severe SARS-CoV-2 infection. General study results and limits: Matching results from VDJdb favored anti-spike CD8 responses, leaving private and CD4 specificities undetected.

The CDR3 is made up of 14 amino acids. The J segment lost 6 bases and the V segment lost 5 bases, leaving 6 bases of the junction unmatched. Germline CDR1 MDHEN, CDR2 SYDVKM. As for this clonotype: Its antigen is not identified.

TCRdb used MiXCR to reprocess the 5' RACE reads, holding one entry per CDR3 protein. Of 55,000 to 80,000 distinct CDR3 sequences in the sample, approximately 12% were seen once. This chain uses TRBV28 with TRBJ2-7; TRBD1 matches 11 bases. Sequencing was performed on whole blood. The TCR comes from an adult who was a healthcare worker with PCR-confirmed SARS-CoV-2 infection or an uninfected control (not recorded which). The chain's CDR3 is CASSTRTGGREQYF. The DNA for the CDR3 is TGTGCCAGCAGTACCCGGACAGGGGGCCGCGAGCAGTACTTC.